This TCR beta chain was sequenced during a study of T cell responses to AZD1222 COVID-19 vaccine. Germline CDR1 reads SGHRS; CDR2 reads YFSETQ. The CDR3 is 15 amino acids. V lost 0 bases to trimming and J lost 1 base, with 9 bases between them. General study results and limits: The CD4 TCRs associated with vaccination extended across spike and predominated at 160-218 and 743-854. Baseline serology detected seropositivity in only six AZD1222 recipients. Nearly half of unique spike-specific TCRs reportedly avoided B.1.351 and B.1.1.7 mutated regions. Elevations in Spike-specific TCR breadth and depth followed administration of two AZD1222 doses.

This table comes from immunoSEQ multiplex PCR, and its TCRdb copy is limited to in-frame clones, with some not included. Of some 120,000 clones listed, about 89% were seen once; the top ten hold 11%. As regards this clone: Its antigen remains unidentified.

The clonotype was recovered from an adult in good health. This specimen consisted of peripheral blood, obtained on day 0 of MenACWY control vaccination. The chain couples TRBV5-1 to TRBJ2-3, with unresolved D. The CDR3 DNA follows: TGCGCCAGCAGCTTGGCCGACCGGGGCACAGATACGCAGTATTTT. This gives the protein CASSLADRGTDTQYF. Based on the CDR3 plus reference TRBV5-1 and TRBJ2-3, the full variable domain is KAGVTQTPRYLIKTRGQQVTLSCSPISGHRSVSWYQQTPGQGLQFLFEYFSETQRNKGNFPGRFSGRQFSNSRSEMNVSTLELGDSALYLCASSLADRGTDTQYFGPGTRLTVL.